This T cell receptor beta chain was found in a study of blood T cell repertoires in COVID-19. Measured with immunoSEQ multiplex PCR; TCRdb has only the in-frame clones, and not every one. Here the sample spans around 170,000 clones, approximately 83% being singletons. This CDR3 has 13 amino acids. Germline V lookup: CDR1 SGDLS, CDR2 YYNGEE. The V and J ends lost 4 bases and 5 bases respectively, with 12 bases between them. The chain couples TRBV9 to TRBJ1-1; no firm D call. This TCR derives from a human donor in a cohort sampled during active COVID-19. Source material: peripheral blood. The CDR3 sequence is CASSPPGETEAFF. The CDR3 DNA reads as TGTGCCAGCAGCCCGCCCGGGGAGACTGAAGCTTTCTTT.